Following are 2 T cell receptor beta chains from one sample sequenced in a study of blood T cell repertoires in COVID-19. Method: immunoSEQ multiplex PCR; TCRdb's copy keeps in-frame clones and lacks some. The sample consists of approximately 300,000 clones, about 85% of them appearing once. The sequenced material came from PBMCs or T cells enriched from blood (not recorded which). The receptors were sampled from a woman aged 25-40 years who had recovered from COVID-19.

The chain carries TRBV2 and TRBJ1-5; a possible D gene is TRBD1 (5 bases). Germline V gives CDR1 SNHLY, CDR2 FYNNEI. This CDR3 contains 13 residues. The V end lost 3 bases, the J end lost 4 bases, and 7 bases lay between the germline ends. CDR3 loop: CASSDRENQPQHF. The CDR3 DNA follows: TGTGCCAGCAGTGACAGGGAAAATCAGCCCCAGCATTTT.

This chain links TRBV30 with TRBJ1-2; no clear D gene. Trimming pared 0 bases from V and 8 bases from J, leaving 22 bases between. Per germline, CDR1 GTSNPN and CDR2 SVGIG (reference sequence). The CDR3 is made up of 16 amino acids. In DNA, the CDR3 is TGTGCCTGGAGTGTACGGTTGGCAGGCGAAAGTAGAGGCTACACCTTC. It specifies CAWSVRLAGESRGYTF.